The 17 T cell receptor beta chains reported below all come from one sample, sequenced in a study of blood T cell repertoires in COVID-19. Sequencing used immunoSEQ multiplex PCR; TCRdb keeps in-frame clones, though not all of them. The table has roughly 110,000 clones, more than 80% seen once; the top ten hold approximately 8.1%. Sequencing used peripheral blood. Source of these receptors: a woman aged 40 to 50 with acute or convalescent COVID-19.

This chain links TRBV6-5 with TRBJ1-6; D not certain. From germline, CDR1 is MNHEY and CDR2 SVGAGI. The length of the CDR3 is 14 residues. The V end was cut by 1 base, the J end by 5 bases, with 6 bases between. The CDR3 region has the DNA TGTGCCAGCAGTTACTATCAGGATAATTCACCCCTCCACTTT. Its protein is CASSYYQDNSPLHF.

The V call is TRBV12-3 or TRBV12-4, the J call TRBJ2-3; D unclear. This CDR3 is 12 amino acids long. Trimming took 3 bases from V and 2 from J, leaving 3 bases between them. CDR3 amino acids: CASSFSTDTQYF. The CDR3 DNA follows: TGTGCCAGCAGTTTCTCCACAGATACGCAGTATTTT.

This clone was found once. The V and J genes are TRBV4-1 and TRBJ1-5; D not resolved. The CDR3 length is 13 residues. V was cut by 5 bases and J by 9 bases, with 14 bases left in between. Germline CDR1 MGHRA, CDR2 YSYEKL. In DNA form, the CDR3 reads TGCGCCAGCAGCACTAGCCCGGTGGGGCCCCAGCATTTT. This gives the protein CASSTSPVGPQHF.

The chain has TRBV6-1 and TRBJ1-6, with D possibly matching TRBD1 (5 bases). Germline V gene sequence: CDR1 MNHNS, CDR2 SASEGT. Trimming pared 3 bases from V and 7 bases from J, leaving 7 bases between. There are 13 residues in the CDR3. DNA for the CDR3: TGTGCCAGCAGTGATCAGGGAAATTCACCCCTCCACTTT. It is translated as CASSDQGNSPLHF.

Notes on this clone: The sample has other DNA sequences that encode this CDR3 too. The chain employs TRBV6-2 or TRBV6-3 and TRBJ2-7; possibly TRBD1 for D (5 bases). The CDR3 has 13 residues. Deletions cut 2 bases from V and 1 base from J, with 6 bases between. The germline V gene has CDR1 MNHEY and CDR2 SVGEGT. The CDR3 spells CASSYRGSYEQYF. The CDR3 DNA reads TGTGCCAGCAGTTACAGGGGATCCTACGAGCAGTACTTC.

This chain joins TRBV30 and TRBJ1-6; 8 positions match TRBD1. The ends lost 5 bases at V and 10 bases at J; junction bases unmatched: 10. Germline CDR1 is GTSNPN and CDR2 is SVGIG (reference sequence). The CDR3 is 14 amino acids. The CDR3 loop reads CAWQGAGGYSPLHF. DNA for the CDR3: TGTGCCTGGCAGGGGGCAGGAGGGTACTCACCCCTCCACTTT.

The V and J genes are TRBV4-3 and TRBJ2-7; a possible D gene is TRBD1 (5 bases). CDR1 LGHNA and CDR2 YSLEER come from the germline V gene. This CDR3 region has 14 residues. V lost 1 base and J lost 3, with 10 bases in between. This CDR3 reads CASSQAGFNYEQYF. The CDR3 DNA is TGCGCCAGCAGCCAAGCAGGGTTTAACTACGAGCAGTACTTC.

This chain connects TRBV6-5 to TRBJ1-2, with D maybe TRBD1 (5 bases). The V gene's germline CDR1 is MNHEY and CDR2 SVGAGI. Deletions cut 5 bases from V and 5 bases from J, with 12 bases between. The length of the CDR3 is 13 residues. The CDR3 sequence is CASSPIRVYGYTF. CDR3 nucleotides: TGTGCCAGCAGTCCGATCAGGGTATATGGCTACACCTTC.

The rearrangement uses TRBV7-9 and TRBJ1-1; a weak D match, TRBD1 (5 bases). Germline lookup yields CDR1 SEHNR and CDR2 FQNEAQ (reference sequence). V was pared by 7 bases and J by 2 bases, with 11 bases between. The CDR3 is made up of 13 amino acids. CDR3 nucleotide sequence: TGTGCCAGCATGGCAGGGTTCAACACTGAAGCTTTCTTT. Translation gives CASMAGFNTEAFF.

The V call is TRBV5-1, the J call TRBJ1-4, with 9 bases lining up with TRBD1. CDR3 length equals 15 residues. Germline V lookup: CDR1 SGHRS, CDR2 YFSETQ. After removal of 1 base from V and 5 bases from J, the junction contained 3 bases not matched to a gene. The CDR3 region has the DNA TGCGCCAGCAGCTTGCAAGGACAGGGGAATGAAAAACTGTTTTTT. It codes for CASSLQGQGNEKLFF.

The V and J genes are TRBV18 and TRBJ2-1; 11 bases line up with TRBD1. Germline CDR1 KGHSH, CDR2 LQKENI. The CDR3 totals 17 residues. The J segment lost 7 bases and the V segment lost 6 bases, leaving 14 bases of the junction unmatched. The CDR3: CASSPTLGQGAENEQFF. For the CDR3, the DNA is TGTGCCAGCTCCCCGACCTTAGGACAGGGGGCGGAAAATGAGCAGTTCTTC.

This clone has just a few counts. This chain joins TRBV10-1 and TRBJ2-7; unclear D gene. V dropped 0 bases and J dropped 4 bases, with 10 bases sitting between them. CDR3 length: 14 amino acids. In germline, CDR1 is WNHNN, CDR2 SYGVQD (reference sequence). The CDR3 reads CASSESIQRYEQYF. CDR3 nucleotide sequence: TGCGCCAGCAGTGAGTCGATCCAGAGGTACGAGCAGTACTTC.

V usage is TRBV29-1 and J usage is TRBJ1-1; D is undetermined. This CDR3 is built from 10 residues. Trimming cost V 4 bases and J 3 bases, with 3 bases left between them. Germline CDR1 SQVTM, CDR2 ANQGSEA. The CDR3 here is CSVVDTEAFF. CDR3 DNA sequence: TGCAGCGTTGTAGACACTGAAGCTTTCTTT.

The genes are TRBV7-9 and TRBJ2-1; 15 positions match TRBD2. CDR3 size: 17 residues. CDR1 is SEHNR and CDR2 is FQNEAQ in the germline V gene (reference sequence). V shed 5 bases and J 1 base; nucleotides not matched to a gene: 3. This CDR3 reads CASSPGTSGGSYNEQFF. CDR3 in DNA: TGTGCCAGCAGCCCGGGGACTAGCGGGGGGTCCTACAATGAGCAGTTCTTC.

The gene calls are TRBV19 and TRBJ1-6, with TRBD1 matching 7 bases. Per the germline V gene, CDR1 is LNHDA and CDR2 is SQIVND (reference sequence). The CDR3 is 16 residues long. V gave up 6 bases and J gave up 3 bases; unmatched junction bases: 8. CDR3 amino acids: CASSPTGEYYNSPLHF. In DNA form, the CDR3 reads TGTGCCAGTAGCCCTACAGGGGAGTACTATAATTCACCCCTCCACTTT.

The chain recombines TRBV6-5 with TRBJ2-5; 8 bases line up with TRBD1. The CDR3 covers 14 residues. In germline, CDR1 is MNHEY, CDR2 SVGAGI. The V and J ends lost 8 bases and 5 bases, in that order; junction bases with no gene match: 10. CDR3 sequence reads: CASGGQVGSETQYF. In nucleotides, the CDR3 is TGTGCCAGCGGGGGACAGGTCGGTTCGGAGACCCAGTACTTC.

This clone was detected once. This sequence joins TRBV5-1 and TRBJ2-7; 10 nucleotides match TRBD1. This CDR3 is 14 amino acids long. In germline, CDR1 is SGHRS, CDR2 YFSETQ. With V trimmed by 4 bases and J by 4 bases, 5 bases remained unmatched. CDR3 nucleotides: TGCGCCAGCAGCACCTGGACAGGGGGGTACGAGCAGTACTTC. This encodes CASSTWTGGYEQYF.